These 28 T cell receptor beta chains were sequenced from one sample in a study of identical twins. MiXCR, applied by TCRdb to the 5' RACE reads, yields one record per CDR3 protein. The sample shows around 1.7 million distinct CDR3 sequences, less than 35% of them seen only once. Sequenced: cord blood. The origin of the receptors is a newborn girl in good health.

As to this clonotype: The CDR3 does not end in the conserved phenylalanine or tryptophan, so this is likely a read error. The chain combines TRBV4-2 with TRBJ1-2; D ambiguous. Germline CDR1 is LGHNA and CDR2 is YNFKEQ. The CDR3 sequence is 12 residues long. V lost 1 base to trimming and J lost 7 bases, with 7 bases between them. DNA for the CDR3: TGTGCCAGCAGCCAAGGTATGAGTGGCTACACCGTC. Amino acids: CASSQGMSGYTV.

J is TRBJ1-6 and V is TRBV6-1, with a weak D call TRBD1 (5 bases). From germline, CDR1 is MNHNS and CDR2 SASEGT. Between the trimmed V and J ends, which lost 6 bases and 13 bases, there was a span of 13 bases. The CDR3 has 12 residues. CDR3: CASSPNRSPLHF. Here the CDR3 DNA reads TGTGCCAGCAGCCCGAACAGGTCTCCCCTCCACTTT.

CDR3 DNA: TGTGCCATCAGTGATTCGGGCCGGTTGGGGGAGACCCAGTACTTC. This translates into CAISDSGRLGETQYF. The chain uses TRBV10-3 and TRBJ2-5; no reliable D call. V lost 3 bases to trimming and J lost 5 bases, with 16 bases between them. This CDR3 spans 15 amino acids. Germline V gene lookup returns CDR1 ENHRY and CDR2 SYGVKD.

This clonotype was detected a few times. V gene TRBV20-1 combines with J gene TRBJ1-4; D not resolved. The V end was cut by 3 bases, the J end by 4 bases, with 12 bases between. Germline loops: CDR1 DFQATT, CDR2 SNEGSKA (reference sequence). The CDR3 runs to 14 residues. The CDR3 loop reads CSARPRLFNEKLFF. Here the CDR3 DNA reads TGCAGTGCTAGGCCCCGACTGTTTAATGAAAAACTGTTTTTT.

Details on this clonotype: Since a much larger clone is just one base distant, this may be a read error. The V and J genes are TRBV29-1 and TRBJ1-2; TRBD1 might be the D (5 bases). Germline lookup yields CDR1 SQVTM and CDR2 ANQGSEA. CDR3 size: 17 residues. V was pared by 0 bases and J by 8 bases, with 25 bases between. The CDR3 DNA is TGCAGCGTTGAAGATCTTAACAGGACAACATCACATGACGGCTACACCTTC. This sequence encodes CSVEDLNRTTSHDGYTF.

This chain joins TRBV28 and TRBJ2-3, with a weak D call TRBD2 (6 bases). This CDR3 is 14 amino acids long. The V gene lost 3 bases and the J gene lost 5 bases, with 12 bases spanning the gap. CDR1 and CDR2 (germline): MDHEN, SYDVKM. The CDR3: CASSFPGDGDTQYF. CDR3 coding DNA: TGTGCCAGCAGTTTCCCGGGAGACGGAGATACGCAGTATTTT. The complete variable domain, with remaining parts taken from reference TRBV28 and TRBJ2-3, reads DVKVTQSSRYLVKRTGEKVFLECVQDMDHENMFWYRQDPGLGLRLIYFSYDVKMKEKGDIPEGYSVSREKKERFSLILESASTNQTSMYLCASSFPGDGDTQYFGPGTRLTVL.

This clonotype was seen only once. A single base separates this from a much larger clone, so it may be a read error. V usage is TRBV29-1 and J usage is TRBJ2-7, with D possibly being TRBD2 (6 bases). CDR3 length equals 16 residues. CDR1 is SQVTM, CDR2 ANQGSEA, per germline. CDR3 amino acids: CSIEAGGSGYSYEQYF. Here the CDR3 DNA reads TGCAGCATTGAAGCCGGTGGTAGCGGATACTCCTACGAGCAGTACTTC.

This clonotype was observed a handful of times. This chain connects TRBV4-2 to TRBJ2-1, with a possible D match to TRBD2 (5 bases). The DNA end is a closer match to TRBJ2-7, so the J assignment may be wrong. From germline, CDR1 is LGHNA and CDR2 YNFKEQ. CDR3 size: 14 residues. In DNA, the CDR3 is TGTGCCAGCAGCCCCCCAACTAGGAACAATGAGCAGTACTTC. Protein: CASSPPTRNNEQYF.

With regard to this clonotype: The junction differs from germline at one of its ends, possibly a read error. The chain combines TRBV12-3 or TRBV12-4 with TRBJ2-3; D may be TRBD1 or TRBD2 (5 bases each). This CDR3 region has 15 residues. The CDR3 region is CASSLGTVHTDTQYF. Written as DNA, the CDR3 is TGTGCCAGCAGCTTAGGGACGGTCCACACAGATACGCAGTATTTT.

At least ten counts were recorded for this clonotype. This chain uses TRBV12-3 or TRBV12-4 with TRBJ2-1; 10 bases map to TRBD1. CDR3 length: 13 amino acids. V lost 4 bases to trimming and J lost 6 bases; unmatched junction nucleotides: 0. The CDR3 region is CASSWTGGNEQFF. CDR3 sequence (DNA): TGTGCCAGCAGTTGGACAGGGGGCAATGAGCAGTTCTTC.

This clonotype was seen more than once but under ten times. The rearrangement uses TRBV20-1 and TRBJ1-2, with D perhaps matching TRBD1 (6 bases). With 5 bases removed from V and 1 base from J, the gap between germline ends came to 14 bases. The germline V gene encodes CDR1 DFQATT and CDR2 SNEGSKA (reference sequence). There are 14 residues in the CDR3. The CDR3 sequence: CSAYRASFNYGYTF. DNA for the CDR3: TGCAGTGCTTACAGGGCCTCCTTTAACTATGGCTACACCTTC.

The chain employs TRBV7-2 and TRBJ2-1, with D perhaps TRBD2 (6 bases). CDR1 and CDR2 from the germline V gene are SGHTA and FQGNSA. Trimming pared 5 bases from V and 8 bases from J, leaving 16 bases between. The CDR3 totals 14 residues. The chain's CDR3 is CASSLLAGWHEQFF. For the CDR3, the DNA is TGTGCCAGCAGCCTGCTTGCGGGATGGCATGAGCAGTTCTTC.

This clonotype was detected only a few times. The rearrangement joins TRBV7-2 to TRBJ2-5, with TRBD2 identical over 11 bases. Germline loops: CDR1 SGHTA, CDR2 FQGNSA. The CDR3 is 15 residues long. Trimming removed 1 base from V and 11 bases from J; junction bases left unmatched: 9. This chain's CDR3 is CASSLGPGLADKQYF. The DNA for the CDR3 is TGTGCCAGCAGCTTAGGTCCGGGACTAGCGGACAAGCAGTACTTC.

In its sample, this clonotype was seen a few times. The chain combines TRBV6-5 with TRBJ2-7; 10 positions agree with TRBD2. The CDR3 is 15 amino acids. In germline, CDR1 is MNHEY, CDR2 SVGAGI. The V and J ends lost 6 bases and 2 bases, in that order; junction bases with no gene match: 7. CDR3 DNA sequence: TGTGCCAGCAGCCCGGGACTAGCGAGAGCCTACGAGCAGTACTTC. Protein product: CASSPGLARAYEQYF.

This rearrangement joins TRBV7-9 to TRBJ1-2; D is possibly TRBD1 (6 bases). Germline lookup yields CDR1 SEHNR and CDR2 FQNEAQ (reference sequence). This CDR3 has 13 amino acids. Trimming removed 1 base from V and 4 bases from J, with 7 bases in between. The CDR3 is CASSLEDSYGYTF. The CDR3 DNA sequence: TGTGCCAGCAGCTTAGAGGACAGCTATGGCTACACCTTC.

A note on this clonotype: Being one base from a much bigger clone, this may be a read error. The chain has TRBV12-3 or TRBV12-4 and TRBJ2-3, with TRBD1 matching over 9 bases. This CDR3 is 15 amino acids long. CDR3: CASSPGTGNTDAQYF. The CDR3 nucleotides are TGTGCCAGCAGTCCGGGGACAGGGAACACAGATGCGCAGTATTTT.

This chain uses TRBV3-1 with TRBJ2-4, with a possible D match to TRBD1 (5 bases). Trimming removed 1 base at V and 5 bases at J, with 6 bases between. The CDR3 contains 13 residues. CDR1 is LGHDT, CDR2 YNNKEL, per germline (reference sequence). CDR3 amino acids: CASSQGQQNIQYF. CDR3 sequence (DNA): TGTGCCAGCAGCCAAGGACAGCAAAACATTCAGTACTTC.

CDR3 sequence (DNA): TGTGCCAGCAGCGTAGGGGATGTTGCCTACAATGAGCAGTTCTTC. It codes for CASSVGDVAYNEQFF. The chain uses TRBV7-2 and TRBJ2-1, with D perhaps matching TRBD1 (5 bases). The CDR3 runs to 15 residues. CDR1 and CDR2 (germline): SGHTA, FQGNSA. V gave up 5 bases and J gave up 2 bases, with 13 bases separating them.

This clonotype was observed at least ten times. The chain has TRBV12-3 or TRBV12-4 and TRBJ2-5; possibly TRBD1 for D (6 bases). The germline V and J ends were trimmed by 3 bases and 2 bases, with 10 bases remaining between them. CDR3 length equals 14 residues. Here the CDR3 reads CASSLLGGQETQYF. The CDR3 coding sequence is TGTGCCAGCAGTTTGCTAGGGGGTCAAGAGACCCAGTACTTC.

The chain recombines TRBV5-1 with TRBJ2-5, with no clear D. The V end lost 2 bases, the J end lost 11 bases, and 22 bases lay between the germline ends. Germline CDR1 and CDR2: SGHRS and YFSETQ. The CDR3 length is 15 residues. The CDR3 bases are TGCGCCAGCAGCTTAAGTCCTAAAGGGTTGGATGAGCAGTACTTC. Its protein is CASSLSPKGLDEQYF.

The CDR3 protein is CASSLGQTSYNEQYF. In DNA, the CDR3 is TGCGCCAGCAGCTTGGGGCAGACTTCCTACAATGAGCAGTACTTC. The rearrangement joins TRBV5-1 to TRBJ2-1, with D hard to call. The J call is in doubt because the DNA end fits TRBJ2-7 better. The CDR3 consists of 15 residues. The germline V gene encodes CDR1 SGHRS and CDR2 YFSETQ.

V is TRBV4-1 and J is TRBJ2-1, with 8 positions matching TRBD2. Gene TRBJ2-7 matches the end of the DNA better, so the J call may be wrong. The germline V gene has CDR1 MGHRA and CDR2 YSYEKL. The CDR3 totals 16 residues. This chain's CDR3 is CASSVLADSSYNEQYF. CDR3 nucleotide sequence: TGCGCCAGCAGCGTACTAGCGGATAGCTCCTACAATGAGCAGTACTTC.

This clonotype has a single count. The chain links TRBV20-1 to TRBJ2-3; TRBD2 aligns across 9 bases. The CDR3 loop spans 17 amino acids. Losses at the gene ends were 6 bases for V and 1 base for J; bases not matched to a gene: 14. CDR1 is DFQATT, CDR2 SNEGSKA, per germline (reference sequence). The CDR3 protein is CSARERGEFWGTDTQYF. The CDR3 DNA sequence: TGCAGTGCCAGGGAGCGGGGGGAATTCTGGGGCACAGATACGCAGTATTTT.

Details on this clonotype: The junction departs from germline at one end; a sequencing error may be responsible. The genes are TRBV7-9 and TRBJ2-3; D might be TRBD1 (7 bases). From germline, CDR1 is SEHNR and CDR2 FQNEAQ (reference sequence). The CDR3 has 16 amino acids. CDR3: CAGSLGRQGGADTQYF. The CDR3 bases are TGTGCCGGCAGCTTAGGCCGACAGGGAGGCGCAGATACGCAGTATTTT.

J is TRBJ2-1 and V is TRBV4-2; 8 bases are a match to TRBD2. V gave up 1 base and J gave up 5 bases; unmatched junction bases: 10. Germline V gives CDR1 LGHNA, CDR2 YNFKEQ. This CDR3 comprises 17 residues. The CDR3 region has the DNA TGTGCCAGCAGCCAAGGGATGGCGACGGGAGGGGACAATGAGCAGTTCTTC. Protein sequence: CASSQGMATGGDNEQFF.

This clonotype was detected many times. This chain links TRBV6-6 with TRBJ2-3; no clear D. In germline, CDR1 is MNHNY, CDR2 SVGAGI (reference sequence). V dropped 0 bases and J dropped 0 bases, with 10 bases sitting between them. This CDR3 spans 16 amino acids. This chain's CDR3 is CASSYSRVLSTDTQYF. The CDR3 DNA follows: TGTGCCAGCAGTTACTCTCGGGTCTTAAGCACAGATACGCAGTATTTT.

The genes are TRBV5-1 and TRBJ1-2; possibly TRBD1 for D (6 bases). V was trimmed by 3 bases and J by 2 bases, leaving 11 bases between them. The germline V gene encodes CDR1 SGHRS and CDR2 YFSETQ. The CDR3 sequence is 14 residues long. CDR3 DNA: TGCGCCAGCAGCTACGATACAGGGAACTATGGCTACACCTTC. Encoded protein: CASSYDTGNYGYTF.

The CDR3 DNA sequence: TGCGCCAGCAGCTGGGAGCGGGGGGGCGCTTTCTTT. Encoded protein: CASSWERGGAFF. This chain connects TRBV5-1 to TRBJ1-1; the D gene is possibly TRBD1 (6 bases). Germline loops: CDR1 SGHRS, CDR2 YFSETQ. This CDR3 has 12 residues. With 3 bases removed from V and 11 bases from J, the gap between germline ends came to 14 bases.